This T cell receptor (beta chain) was sequenced during a study of beta chain features in type 1 diabetes. V shed 1 base and J shed 5 bases, with 11 bases lying between them. CDR3 size: 13 residues. Germline V gene sequence: CDR1 SQVTM, CDR2 ANQGSEA. The entirety of the isolated RNA underwent reverse transcription, so expressed TCRB transcripts were sequenced. The repertoire was sequenced with immunoSEQ multiplex PCR; TCRdb's copy has only in-frame clones and lacks some. Among 120,000 or so clones listed, 15% to 20% were seen once. Notes on the study in general: There was a moderate but significant shortening of TCRB CDR3s in all four CD4+ subsets of Type 1 diabetes patients. PCR might preferentially amplify shorter templates, equally in patients and controls.

This clone appeared a few times. Its antigen is unknown. This receptor was identified in a man between 18 and 35 years old with type 1 diabetes. The specimen was central memory CD4+ T cells from blood. The gene calls are TRBV29-1 and TRBJ2-5; D is unclear. Here the CDR3 reads CSVEARIWETQYF. The CDR3 region has the DNA TGCAGCGTTGAAGCCCGAATTTGGGAGACCCAGTACTTC. Combining the CDR3 with reference TRBV29-1 and TRBJ2-5 gives the whole variable domain SAVISQKPSRDICQRGTSLTIQCQVDSQVTMMFWYRQQPGQSLTLIATANQGSEATYESGFVIDKFPISRPNLTFSTLTVSNMSPEDSSIYLCSVEARIWETQYFGPGTRLLVL.